What follows is one T cell receptor beta chain and its context. The junction departs from the called germline gene at one end, perhaps through a read error. The data originate from a study of blood T cells in healthy people across ages. PCR was performed a second time for about 6 to 12 cycles using a sample-barcoded 5' primer and a J-beta primer mix. Using its own MiXCR run on the 5' RACE reads, TCRdb lists one record per CDR3 protein. The sample comprises roughly 1.5 million distinct CDR3 sequences, 42% of which are singletons, and 4% rests with the top ten. This CDR3 contains 16 residues. The germline gives CDR1 SGHTA, CDR2 FQGNSA.

This receptor was identified in a woman between 18 and 29 years old in good health. V gene TRBV7-2 combines with J gene TRBJ2-3, with 8 bases lining up with TRBD2. The sample consisted of blood. Here the CDR3 DNA reads TGTTCCAGCAGCTTAGGCCCGGGACTAGGACCAGGTACGCAGTATTTT. It encodes CSSSLGPGLGPGTQYF.